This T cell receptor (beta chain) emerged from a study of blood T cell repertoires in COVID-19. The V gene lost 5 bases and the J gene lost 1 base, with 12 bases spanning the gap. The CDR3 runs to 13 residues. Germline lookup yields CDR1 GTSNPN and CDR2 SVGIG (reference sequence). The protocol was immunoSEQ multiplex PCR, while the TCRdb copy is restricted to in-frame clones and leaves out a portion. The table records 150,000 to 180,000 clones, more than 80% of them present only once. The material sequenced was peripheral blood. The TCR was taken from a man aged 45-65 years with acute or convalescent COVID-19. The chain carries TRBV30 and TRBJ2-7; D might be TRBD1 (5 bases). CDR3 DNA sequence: TGTGCCTGGGAGGACATAAATTCCTACGAGCAGTACTTC. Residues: CAWEDINSYEQYF.